A single sample is the source of the 21 T cell receptor beta chains below, sequenced in a study of cytomegalovirus exposure and HLA in healthy donors. Both 60 Vbeta primers and 13 Jbeta primers went into the PCR. Data came from immunoSEQ multiplex PCR; TCRdb stores just in-frame clones and leaves some out. Counted here are 200,000 to 250,000 clones, more than 60% occurring once; the ten biggest clones make up 1.7%. Sequencing was done on a sample of PBMCs. These receptors were taken from a man aged 50 or older in good health and CMV-seronegative.

The chain uses TRBV5-6 and TRBJ2-5; tentatively, D is TRBD1 (6 bases). The V and J ends lost 0 bases and 2 bases respectively, with 14 bases between them. The germline V gene encodes CDR1 SGHDT and CDR2 YYEEEE. The length of the CDR3 is 16 residues. The CDR3, as DNA: TGTGCCAGCAGCTTGGCTTGGGGGCGCGTTCAAGAGACCCAGTACTTC. It yields the protein CASSLAWGRVQETQYF.

A word on this clone: Additional DNA sequences in this sample encode the identical CDR3. The chain recombines TRBV30 with TRBJ1-1; D might be TRBD1 (5 bases). Germline values: CDR1 GTSNPN, CDR2 SVGIG (reference sequence). Trimming cost V 1 base and J 3 bases, with 6 bases left between them. The CDR3 sequence is 12 residues long. The CDR3 coding sequence is TGTGCCTGGAGTGGCAGGGACACTGAAGCTTTCTTT. It yields the protein CAWSGRDTEAFF.

The table lists this clone with a few counts. The germline gene is not matched at one end of the junction; a read error may be the cause. The J gene is TRBJ2-1, the V gene TRBV19; possible D gene TRBD2, 6 bases. This CDR3 comprises 12 residues. Germline CDR1 and CDR2: LNHDA and SQIVND (reference sequence). Written as DNA, the CDR3 is TGTGCCAGTAGTATTGGCGGGATAGTCAATATCTTC. Protein: CASSIGGIVNIF.

The CDR3 sequence: CASAGGDYQPQHF. In DNA, the CDR3 is TGTGCCAGCGCCGGAGGGGACTATCAGCCCCAGCATTTT. The chain employs TRBV7-8 and TRBJ1-5, with D perhaps TRBD1 (5 bases). V was trimmed by 8 bases and J by 5 bases, leaving 13 bases between them. This CDR3 is built from 13 residues. The germline V gene encodes CDR1 SGHVS and CDR2 FQNEAQ.

This clone was detected only a few times. V and J are TRBV5-6 and TRBJ2-3; D is perhaps TRBD2 (6 bases). This CDR3 region has 15 residues. The ends were cut back, 1 base at V and 1 base at J, with 10 bases in the middle. Per the germline V gene, CDR1 is SGHDT and CDR2 is YYEEEE. CDR3 coding DNA: TGTGCCAGCAGCTTGTTGGCTAGCGGCACAGATACGCAGTATTTT. Its protein product is CASSLLASGTDTQYF. The full variable domain, rest sourced from reference TRBV5-6 and TRBJ2-3, is DAGVTQSPTHLIKTRGQQVTLRCSPKSGHDTVSWYQQALGQGPQFIFQYYEEEERQRGNFPDRFSGHQFPNYSSELNVNALLLGDSALYLCASSLLASGTDTQYFGPGTRLTVL.

The chain links TRBV7-9 to TRBJ2-7; D is undetermined. This CDR3 spans 15 amino acids. Germline loops: CDR1 SEHNR, CDR2 FQNEAQ (reference sequence). The ends were cut back, 5 bases at V and 3 bases at J, with 17 bases in the middle. The CDR3 coding sequence is TGTGCCAGCAGCCCCGAAAATCCAGGTATCTACGAGCAGTACTTC. It encodes CASSPENPGIYEQYF. Complete variable domain (other parts from reference TRBV7-9 and TRBJ2-7): DTGVSQNPRHKITKRGQNVTFRCDPISEHNRLYWYRQTLGQGPEFLTYFQNEAQLEKSRLLSDRFSAERPKGSFSTLEIQRTEQGDSAMYLCASSPENPGIYEQYFGPGTRLTVT.

This rearrangement joins TRBV30 to TRBJ2-7, with a possible D match to TRBD2 (5 bases). The germline V gene has CDR1 GTSNPN and CDR2 SVGIG (reference sequence). With 2 bases removed from V and 1 base from J, the gap between germline ends came to 9 bases. The CDR3 is made up of 13 amino acids. The CDR3 DNA is TGTGCCTGGAGTATCGGGGTTTCCTACGAGCAGTACTTC. It encodes CAWSIGVSYEQYF.

V is TRBV7-9 and J is TRBJ2-7; TRBD2 matches 9 bases. Germline-derived CDR1 and CDR2 are SEHNR and FQNEAQ (reference sequence). The ends lost 2 bases at V and 7 bases at J; junction bases unmatched: 3. The CDR3 is made up of 13 amino acids. CDR3 sequence reads: CASSLLAGGEQYF. CDR3 sequence (DNA): TGTGCCAGCAGCTTATTGGCGGGAGGGGAGCAGTACTTC.

This clone was detected only once. V is TRBV7-3 and J is TRBJ2-2; no definite D call. Germline CDR1 is SGHTA and CDR2 is FQGTGA. With 5 bases removed from V and 8 bases from J, the gap between germline ends came to 24 bases. This CDR3 region has 17 residues. The chain's CDR3 is CASSQRLGTLGPGELFF. The CDR3 DNA reads as TGTGCCAGCAGCCAAAGGTTGGGCACGCTGGGCCCGGGGGAGCTGTTTTTT.

The chain combines TRBV6-6 with TRBJ2-3; 11 bases are shared with TRBD2. Germline loops: CDR1 MNHNY, CDR2 SVGAGI (reference sequence). The CDR3 sequence is 16 residues long. After removal of 0 bases from V and 4 bases from J, the junction contained 3 bases not matched to a gene. CDR3 DNA sequence: TGTGCCAGCAGTTACTCCCTAGCGGGAGGCCCAGATACGCAGTATTTT. This encodes CASSYSLAGGPDTQYF.

This clone appeared a few times. The chain has TRBV2 and TRBJ2-7, with TRBD2 as a possible D gene (5 bases). Trimming took off 6 bases at V and 5 bases at J, with 8 bases between the two ends. In germline, CDR1 is SNHLY, CDR2 FYNNEI. This CDR3 comprises 11 residues. CDR3 protein: CASRRENEQYF. CDR3 in DNA: TGTGCCAGCAGGAGGGAGAACGAGCAGTACTTC.

The CDR3 sequence: CASRRRLRDGYTF. The CDR3 nucleotides read TGTGCCAGCAGAAGGAGGCTGAGGGATGGCTACACCTTC. The chain is built from TRBV19 and TRBJ1-2; unclear D gene. This CDR3 is 13 amino acids long. Germline loops: CDR1 LNHDA, CDR2 SQIVND (reference sequence). Trimming removed 9 bases from V and 6 bases from J, with 17 bases in between. Filled out from reference TRBV19 and TRBJ1-2, the complete variable domain reads DGGITQSPKYLFRKEGQNVTLSCEQNLNHDAMYWYRQDPGQGLRLIYYSQIVNDFQKGDIAEGYSVSREKKESFPLTVTSAQKNPTAFYLCASRRRLRDGYTFGSGTRLTVV.

The chain employs TRBV27 and TRBJ2-7; 9 bases match TRBD1. Germline CDR1 is MNHEY and CDR2 is SMNVEV (reference sequence). The V segment lost 2 bases and the J segment 3 bases; nucleotides outside the gene matches: 5. CDR3 size: 15 residues. The CDR3 DNA is TGTGCCAGCAGTTTAACCGGGACAGGGTTCTACGAGCAGTACTTC. This gives the protein CASSLTGTGFYEQYF.

The chain couples TRBV29-1 to TRBJ2-5, with 8 bases identical to TRBD1. From germline, CDR1 is SQVTM and CDR2 ANQGSEA. V lost 6 bases and J lost 4; bases outside the gene matches: 7. This CDR3 contains 13 residues. CDR3 loop: CSVHDRGRETQYF. CDR3 DNA: TGCAGCGTCCACGACAGGGGTAGAGAGACCCAGTACTTC.

This clone has just a few counts. This chain uses TRBV6-6 with TRBJ2-3, with 9 bases that match TRBD2. Germline V gene data show CDR1 as MNHNY and CDR2 as SVGAGI (reference sequence). V dropped 9 bases and J dropped 3; count of bases not matched to a gene: 7. This CDR3 comprises 14 residues. The CDR3 region is CASLESGRTDTQYF. The CDR3 DNA reads as TGTGCCAGTTTGGAGAGCGGGAGGACAGATACGCAGTATTTT.

The rearrangement joins TRBV19 to TRBJ2-7; 7 bases agree with TRBD1. This CDR3 has 15 residues. Germline assignment: CDR1 LNHDA and CDR2 SQIVND (reference sequence). V was clipped by 3 bases and J by 0 bases; unmatched bases: 5. CDR3 coding DNA: TGTGCCAGTAGTATCAGGGGACAGAACTCCTACGAGCAGTACTTC. This codes for CASSIRGQNSYEQYF.

The chain combines TRBV5-4 with TRBJ2-1; a possible D gene is TRBD1 (6 bases). The CDR3 is made up of 13 amino acids. The V gene's germline CDR1 is SGHNT and CDR2 YYREEE (reference sequence). Trimming took off 4 bases at V and 5 bases at J, with 10 bases between the two ends. The CDR3 nucleotides are TGTGCCAGCAGCCAAAACAGGGACAATGAGCAGTTCTTC. This gives the protein CASSQNRDNEQFF. The entire variable domain, with the rest obtained from reference TRBV5-4 and TRBJ2-1, is as follows: ETGVTQSPTHLIKTRGQQVTLRCSSQSGHNTVSWYQQALGQGPQFIFQYYREEENGRGNFPPRFSGLQFPNYSSELNVNALELDDSALYLCASSQNRDNEQFFGPGTRLTVL.

Points on this clone: Other DNA sequences from this sample encode an identical CDR3 as well. The chain uses TRBV9 and TRBJ2-1, with TRBD2 as a possible D gene (6 bases). V was shortened by 0 bases and J by 3 bases, with 10 bases between the two germline ends. The CDR3 spans 15 residues. CDR1 is SGDLS, CDR2 YYNGEE, per germline. CDR3 DNA: TGTGCCAGCAGCGTAGGGGGCGGGAACTACAATGAGCAGTTCTTC. This gives the protein CASSVGGGNYNEQFF. Full variable domain (missing parts from reference TRBV9 and TRBJ2-1): DSGVTQTPKHLITATGQRVTLRCSPRSGDLSVYWYQQSLDQGLQFLIQYYNGEERAKGNILERFSAQQFPDLHSELNLSSLELGDSALYFCASSVGGGNYNEQFFGPGTRLTVL.

This chain joins TRBV5-4 and TRBJ2-2; D perhaps matches TRBD1 (6 bases). V was shortened by 3 bases and J by 4 bases, with 16 bases between the two germline ends. CDR1 is SGHNT and CDR2 is YYREEE in the germline V gene (reference sequence). CDR3 length: 16 amino acids. CDR3 sequence reads: CASSSLGQVRTGELFF. As DNA, the CDR3 is TGTGCCAGCAGCTCGTTGGGACAAGTGCGCACCGGGGAGCTGTTTTTT.

V gene TRBV29-1 combines with J gene TRBJ2-7, with 9 nucleotides matching TRBD2. The germline V gene has CDR1 SQVTM and CDR2 ANQGSEA. This CDR3 contains 15 residues. V lost 5 bases, J lost 3 bases, and 11 bases stayed unmatched. CDR3 region: CSVTFSGSGFYEQYF. The CDR3 bases are TGCAGCGTTACCTTTAGCGGGAGTGGGTTCTACGAGCAGTACTTC.

V usage is TRBV18 and J usage is TRBJ2-2; no firm D call. Looked up from germline, CDR1 is KGHSH and CDR2 is LQKENI. The CDR3 contains 13 residues. V was cut by 7 bases and J by 0 bases, with 6 bases left in between. CDR3 residues: CASCAANTGELFF. In DNA, the CDR3 is TGTGCCAGCTGCGCCGCGAACACCGGGGAGCTGTTTTTT.